A single T cell receptor beta chain is shown here with its context. Since a much larger clone is just one base distant, this may be a read error. This entry belongs to a study of T cells in Graves' hyperthyroidism and ophthalmopathy. The TCR beta CDR3 regions underwent amplification using RNA transcripts as the source. The HTBI set primed first-round TCR CDR3 RT-PCR. TCRdb redid the calling of the multiplex PCR reads with MiXCR, one entry per CDR3 protein. This table holds approximately 400,000 distinct CDR3 sequences, 18% found once. Diagnosis rested on symptoms, serum thyroxine and TRAb, thyroid ultrasound, and orbital computed tomography. This TCR was sampled from a man between 18 and 35 years old with Graves' ophthalmopathy. Source material: blood.

This CDR3 reads CARGTGIGSTIYF. The CDR3 DNA reads as TGTGCCAGAGGGACAGGGATTGGAAGCACCATATATTTT. This chain uses TRBV2 with TRBJ1-3, with 9 bases identical to TRBD1. Germline V lookup: CDR1 SNHLY, CDR2 FYNNEI. This CDR3 has 13 residues.